This T cell receptor beta chain was retrieved from a study of CD8+ T cells in alopecia areata. Isolated RNA was reverse transcribed into cDNA used as the sequencing template. Some clones are missing from TCRdb's copy, which holds only in-frame ones; the method was immunoSEQ multiplex PCR. The sample lists over 70,000 clones, approximately 66% occurring once. CDR1 and CDR2 from the germline V gene are ENHRY and SYGVKD. The CDR3 has 16 amino acids. After removal of 2 bases from V and 5 bases from J, the junction contained 8 bases not matched to a gene. This clone showed up just once. Treatment given: oral pan-JAK inhibitor, 5-10 mg twice daily.

This chain joins TRBV10-3 and TRBJ2-1; TRBD2 aligns across 8 bases. The TCR comes from a human donor with alopecia areata. The sample here was CD8+ T cells sorted from blood, taken at week 24, from a patient treated with tofacitinib. The CDR3 bases are TGTGCCATCAGTGAGGTCTATAGCGGGGAAAACAATGAGCAGTTCTTC. Protein product: CAISEVYSGENNEQFF.